This T cell receptor beta chain appears in the sequencing data of a study of a mutant IDH1 vaccine in newly diagnosed glioma. The time point was: week 35, safety follow-up. Vaccination used 300 ug of mutant IDH1 20-mer peptide per dose, with topical imiquimod. Of note for this clone: Its specificity is unknown.

This table comes from immunoSEQ multiplex PCR, and its TCRdb copy is limited to in-frame clones, with some not included. The sample includes some 33,000 clones, about 80% of them seen just once. Germline V gives CDR1 MNHEY, CDR2 SMNVEV (reference sequence). With 0 bases removed from V and 2 bases from J, the gap between germline ends came to 7 bases. This CDR3 is built from 14 residues. The sequence came from a man under 40 with glioma. The J gene is TRBJ1-1, the V gene TRBV27; D uncertain. The sequencing here drew on PBMCs, taken from a glioma patient whose treatment included an IDH1 peptide vaccine. The CDR3 DNA is TGTGCCAGCAGTTTATCAGGGAAAAACACTGAAGCTTTCTTT. Encoded protein: CASSLSGKNTEAFF.